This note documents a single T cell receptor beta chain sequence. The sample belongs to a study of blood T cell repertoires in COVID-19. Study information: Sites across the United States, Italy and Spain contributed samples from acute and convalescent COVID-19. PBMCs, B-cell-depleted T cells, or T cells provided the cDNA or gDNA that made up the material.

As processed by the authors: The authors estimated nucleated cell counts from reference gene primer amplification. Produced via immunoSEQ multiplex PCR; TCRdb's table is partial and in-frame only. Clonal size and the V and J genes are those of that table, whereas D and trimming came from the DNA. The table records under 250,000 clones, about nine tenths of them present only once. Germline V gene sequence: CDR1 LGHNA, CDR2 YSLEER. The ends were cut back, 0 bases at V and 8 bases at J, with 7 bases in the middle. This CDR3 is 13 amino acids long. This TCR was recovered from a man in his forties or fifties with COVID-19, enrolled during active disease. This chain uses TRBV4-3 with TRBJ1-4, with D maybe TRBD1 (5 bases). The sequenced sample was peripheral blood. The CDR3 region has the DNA TGCGCCAGCAGCCAAGATCCAGGGGAAAAACTGTTTTTT. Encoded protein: CASSQDPGEKLFF.